Listed below are T cell receptor beta chains from one sample, sequenced in a study of blood T cell repertoires in COVID-19. Clones were sequenced by immunoSEQ multiplex PCR, and TCRdb holds only the in-frame ones, with some missing. The table includes some 64,000 clones, around two thirds detected once. Material: PBMCs or T cells enriched from blood (not recorded which). Receptor source: a woman aged 55-70 years who had been exposed to COVID-19. Both conserved end residues are part of each CDR3. The order of the fields is V gene, clone size, D gene, J gene, CDR3 protein, CDR3 DNA. A D gene is named only where the DNA matches it firmly. The size field is filled for only some rows; it gives once, few, many or a size class.

TRBV7-9	few	.	TRBJ1-1	CASSSGNSEAFF	TGTGCCAGCAGCTCAGGGAACAGTGAAGCTTTCTTT
TRBV10-3	.	TRBD1	TRBJ1-5	CAISGPGGPQHF	TGTGCCATCAGTGGACCAGGGGGGCCCCAGCATTTT
TRBV28	.	.	TRBJ1-4	CASSFGGNEKLFF	TGTGCCAGCAGTTTTGGAGGTAATGAAAAACTGTTTTTT
TRBV11-2	.	TRBD1	TRBJ1-6	CASSLETGGGGPLHF	TGTGCCAGCAGCTTAGAGACAGGGGGCGGTGGACCCCTCCACTTT
TRBV7-8	.	TRBD1	TRBJ1-5	CASSSTGSNQPQHF	TGTGCCAGCAGCTCGACAGGGAGCAATCAGCCCCAGCATTTT
TRBV19	.	.	TRBJ1-3	CASNPSNSGNTIYF	TGTGCCAGTAACCCGAGCAACTCTGGAAACACCATATATTTT
TRBV27	.	TRBD2	TRBJ2-7	CASSPPGLYSEQYF	TGTGCCAGCAGTCCCCCGGGACTATATAGCGAGCAGTACTTC
TRBV5-5	.	TRBD1	TRBJ1-4	CASSRGDRGSEKLFF	TGTGCCAGCAGCAGGGGGGACAGGGGATCAGAAAAACTGTTTTTT
TRBV28	.	.	TRBJ1-6	CASSRGGLGSPLHF	TGTGCCAGCAGCCGCGGGGGATTAGGTTCACCCCTCCACTTT
TRBV7-9	.	TRBD1	TRBJ1-1	CASSFGQAVAFF	TGTGCCAGCAGCTTTGGACAGGCCGTAGCTTTCTTT
TRBV29-1	.	.	TRBJ1-5	CSVRDNINQPQHF	TGCAGCGTCAGGGACAACATCAATCAGCCCCAGCATTTT
TRBV9	.	TRBD1	TRBJ1-6	CASSARRTGDNSPLHF	TGTGCCAGCAGCGCCCGCCGGACAGGGGATAATTCACCCCTCCACTTT
TRBV30	.	.	TRBJ2-5	CAWSSDLQETQYF	TGTGCCTGGAGCTCCGACTTACAAGAGACCCAGTACTTC
TRBV5-4	few	TRBD2	TRBJ2-1	CASSQSSGGYNEQFF	TGTGCCAGCAGCCAGTCTAGCGGGGGTTACAATGAGCAGTTCTTC
TRBV7-6	.	TRBD2	TRBJ2-1	CASSLGATSGRTEQFF	TGTGCCAGCAGCTTAGGAGCGACTAGCGGGAGGACTGAGCAGTTCTTC
TRBV24-1	.	.	TRBJ2-7	CATSPENAREQYF	TGTGCCACCAGCCCTGAGAACGCCCGGGAGCAGTACTTC
TRBV5-1	.	.	TRBJ2-2	CASSLRRTANTGELFF	TGCGCCAGCAGCCTAAGACGGACAGCGAACACCGGGGAGCTGTTTTTT
TRBV3-1/TRBV3-2	.	TRBD1	TRBJ2-7	CASSQDRGQGGQYF	TGTGCCAGCAGCCAAGACAGGGGACAGGGAGGGCAGTACTTC
TRBV15	.	.	TRBJ1-6	CATSRVAGDSPLHF	TGTGCCACCAGCAGAGTTGCAGGGGACTCACCCCTCCACTTT
TRBV5-1	.	TRBD2	TRBJ2-3	CASSQRPSGRGTDTQYF	TGCGCCAGCAGCCAGAGGCCTAGCGGGAGGGGAACAGATACGCAGTATTTT